The clone carrying this T cell receptor beta chain was recorded many times. The antigen remains undetermined. CDR1 SGHNT and CDR2 YENEEA come from the germline V gene. J gave up 3 bases and V 5 bases, and 7 bases lay outside the gene matches. The CDR3 totals 17 residues. Method: immunoSEQ multiplex PCR; TCRdb's copy keeps in-frame clones and lacks some. The repertoire yields over 45,000 clones, none seen only once; the top ten contain 2% to 2.5%. This entry belongs to a study of T cells after posttransplantation cyclophosphamide. Study-wide points: Recipient CMV seropositivity and CMV reactivation strongly tracked TRB clonality.

The clonotype originates from a man aged 35 to 55 in good health, CMV-negative, and a related stem cell transplant donor. J is TRBJ2-2 and V is TRBV11-3, with TRBD2 matching 12 bases. Specimen: PBMCs. The CDR3 DNA reads as TGTGCCAGCAGCCACGGCGGACTAGCGGGATACACCGGGGAGCTGTTTTTT. Amino acid sequence: CASSHGGLAGYTGELFF.